Listed here are 15 T cell receptor beta chains from one sample, sequenced in a study of T cell repertoires in cytomegalovirus infection. In TCRdb, the reads were re-called with MiXCR into one record per CDR3 protein. Among 250,000 to 300,000 distinct CDR3 sequences listed, under 30% were seen once. The sequenced sample consisted of PBMCs. The source is a human donor in good health (CMV status not recorded). Some clones in this sample may be carry-over from other donors' samples.

The chain employs TRBV7-2 and TRBJ2-6; tentatively, D is TRBD1 (6 bases). The CDR3 runs 18 residues. V was clipped by 2 bases and J by 2 bases, with 16 bases between them. Per the germline V gene, CDR1 is SGHTA and CDR2 is FQGNSA. The CDR3 DNA reads as TGTGCCAGCAGCTTATTTGGCCTACAGGGAACTGGGGCCAACGTCCTGACTTTC. Translated: CASSLFGLQGTGANVLTF. The variable domain in full, completed from reference TRBV7-2 and TRBJ2-6, reads GAGVSQSPSNKVTEKGKDVELRCDPISGHTALYWYRQSLGQGLEFLIYFQGNSAPDKSGLPSDRFSAERTGGSVSTLTIQRTQQEDSAVYLCASSLFGLQGTGANVLTFGAGSRLTVL.

This clonotype was observed a few times. The chain carries TRBV28 and TRBJ2-4; no definite D call. Trimming pared 6 bases from V and 1 base from J, leaving 10 bases between. Germline V CDR1 and CDR2: MDHEN, SYDVKM. The CDR3 extends over 14 amino acids. The CDR3 bases are TGTGCCAGCAGCTTGGGCGGCGCCAAAAACATTCAGTACTTC. Protein: CASSLGGAKNIQYF.

Only a few counts were recorded for this clonotype. The chain joins TRBV28 to TRBJ2-5; D is uncertain. The CDR3 has 14 residues. The germline V gene has CDR1 MDHEN and CDR2 SYDVKM. Trimming shortened V by 3 bases and J by 4 bases, and 12 bases separated the two germline ends. The CDR3 reads CASSFVANTETQYF. The CDR3 nucleotides are TGTGCCAGCAGTTTTGTTGCCAACACAGAGACCCAGTACTTC. Combining the CDR3 with reference TRBV28 and TRBJ2-5 gives the whole variable domain DVKVTQSSRYLVKRTGEKVFLECVQDMDHENMFWYRQDPGLGLRLIYFSYDVKMKEKGDIPEGYSVSREKKERFSLILESASTNQTSMYLCASSFVANTETQYFGPGTRLLVL.

This clonotype was seen repeatedly, ten times or more. CDR3 coding DNA: TGTGCCAGCAGCTCTGGGACTAGCGGATTCACCGGGGAGCTGTTTTTT. This codes for CASSSGTSGFTGELFF. The rearrangement joins TRBV7-9 to TRBJ2-2; 11 bases map to TRBD2. V lost 4 bases, J lost 4 bases, and 5 bases stayed unmatched. Germline V lookup: CDR1 SEHNR, CDR2 FQNEAQ (reference sequence). This CDR3 spans 16 amino acids.

The rearrangement links TRBV7-2 to TRBJ2-2, with 7 bases identical to TRBD2. Germline V gene lookup returns CDR1 SGHTA and CDR2 FQGNSA. Trimming at V came to 5 bases and at J to 2 bases, leaving 14 bases not matched to a gene. This CDR3 is 18 amino acids long. For the CDR3, the DNA is TGTGCCAGCAGCCCAAACTTCCTAGCGGCCAGTAACACCGGGGAGCTGTTTTTT. It encodes CASSPNFLAASNTGELFF.

This clonotype came up many times. The chain combines TRBV7-2 with TRBJ1-3; no firm D call. Per the germline V gene, CDR1 is SGHTA and CDR2 is FQGNSA. V was clipped by 1 base and J by 0 bases, with 10 bases between them. This CDR3 spans 16 amino acids. The chain's CDR3 is CASSLGVASSGNTIYF. The CDR3 DNA follows: TGTGCCAGCAGCTTAGGAGTTGCAAGCTCTGGAAACACCATATATTTT.

The chain is built from TRBV2 and TRBJ2-7; 7 positions agree with TRBD2. The J segment lost 3 bases and the V segment lost 10 bases, leaving 15 bases of the junction unmatched. Per germline, CDR1 SNHLY and CDR2 FYNNEI. This CDR3 has 15 amino acids. This chain's CDR3 is CATGEGTALYYEQYF. The CDR3 DNA is TGTGCCACCGGGGAGGGGACGGCCCTATACTACGAGCAGTACTTC.

This clonotype was seen more than once but under ten times. V usage is TRBV7-9 and J usage is TRBJ2-3; 10 bases are a match to TRBD1. The germline V gene has CDR1 SEHNR and CDR2 FQNEAQ (reference sequence). The V gene end was trimmed by 0 bases and the J gene end by 7 bases; junction bases not matched to a gene: 4. The CDR3 covers 15 residues. The CDR3 is CASSLAMGQGYTQYF. For the CDR3, the DNA is TGTGCCAGCAGCTTAGCGATGGGACAGGGGTATACGCAGTATTTT.

The chain links TRBV7-8 to TRBJ1-1; D may be TRBD1 (5 bases). The germline CDR1 and CDR2 sequences are SGHVS and FQNEAQ. V gave up 5 bases and J gave up 1 base, with 14 bases separating them. This CDR3 is built from 15 residues. The CDR3, as DNA: TGTGCCAGCAGCCTCTATTACCAGGGGAACACTGAAGCTTTCTTT. This encodes CASSLYYQGNTEAFF. Using reference TRBV7-8 and TRBJ1-1 for the parts outside the CDR3, the full variable domain is GAGVSQSPRYKVAKRGQDVALRCDPISGHVSLFWYQQALGQGPEFLTYFQNEAQLDKSGLPSDRFFAERPEGSVSTLKIQRTQQEDSAVYLCASSLYYQGNTEAFFGQGTRLTVV.

This clonotype was detected many times. The V call is TRBV7-2, the J call TRBJ1-2; 7 nucleotides align to TRBD1. V shed 4 bases, J shed 2 bases, and the junction held 1 base outside the gene matches. In germline, CDR1 is SGHTA, CDR2 FQGNSA. The CDR3 length is 13 residues. The CDR3 here is CASSSGQNYGYTF. As DNA, the CDR3 is TGTGCCAGCAGCTCGGGACAGAACTATGGCTACACCTTC.

The genes are TRBV10-3 and TRBJ2-3; the D gene is possibly TRBD1 (8 bases). V lost 4 bases to trimming and J lost 1 base, with 15 bases between them. The length of the CDR3 is 16 residues. Germline-derived CDR1 and CDR2 are ENHRY and SYGVKD. The CDR3 is CAISATQGGGTDTQYF. The CDR3 DNA reads as TGTGCCATCAGTGCGACACAGGGGGGGGGCACAGATACGCAGTATTTT.

In its sample, this clonotype was seen a few times. The chain carries TRBV20-1 and TRBJ1-6; 10 nucleotides match TRBD1. V was pared by 5 bases and J by 8 bases, with 6 bases of the junction left unmatched. Germline values: CDR1 DFQATT, CDR2 SNEGSKA (reference sequence). The CDR3 runs 14 residues. Here the CDR3 reads CSAFRDRGDSPLHF. CDR3 coding DNA: TGCAGTGCTTTCCGGGACAGGGGTGATTCACCCCTCCACTTT.

The CDR3 spells CASSYSPRGSTGANVLTF. The CDR3 bases are TGTGCCAGCAGCTACAGTCCTAGGGGTTCGACTGGGGCCAACGTCCTGACTTTC. V and J are TRBV28 and TRBJ2-6; perhaps TRBD1 as D (5 bases). Germline loops: CDR1 MDHEN, CDR2 SYDVKM. V dropped 6 bases and J dropped 2 bases, with 20 bases sitting between them. The CDR3 has 18 residues.

V gene TRBV7-3 combines with J gene TRBJ2-1, with D perhaps assigned TRBD1 or TRBD2 (6 bases each). Germline loops: CDR1 SGHTA, CDR2 FQGTGA. The V end lost 5 bases, the J end lost 2 bases, and 16 bases lay between the germline ends. CDR3 length: 16 amino acids. CDR3 coding DNA: TGTGCCAGCAGCCCCTGGAGGGGGGCCCCCTACAATGAGCAGTTCTTC. Its translation: CASSPWRGAPYNEQFF. The full variable domain, rest sourced from reference TRBV7-3 and TRBJ2-1, is GAGVSQTPSNKVTEKGKYVELRCDPISGHTALYWYRQSLGQGPEFLIYFQGTGAADDSGLPNDRFFAVRPEGSVSTLKIQRTERGDSAVYLCASSPWRGAPYNEQFFGPGTRLTVL.

V usage is TRBV28 and J usage is TRBJ2-5; weak D call: TRBD2 (6 bases). V was shortened by 3 bases and J by 3 bases, with 14 bases between the two germline ends. Germline CDR1 and CDR2: MDHEN and SYDVKM. This CDR3 region has 15 residues. CDR3 sequence reads: CASSLSSGRKETQYF. The DNA of the CDR3 is TGTGCCAGCAGTTTGTCAAGCGGGCGGAAAGAGACCCAGTACTTC.